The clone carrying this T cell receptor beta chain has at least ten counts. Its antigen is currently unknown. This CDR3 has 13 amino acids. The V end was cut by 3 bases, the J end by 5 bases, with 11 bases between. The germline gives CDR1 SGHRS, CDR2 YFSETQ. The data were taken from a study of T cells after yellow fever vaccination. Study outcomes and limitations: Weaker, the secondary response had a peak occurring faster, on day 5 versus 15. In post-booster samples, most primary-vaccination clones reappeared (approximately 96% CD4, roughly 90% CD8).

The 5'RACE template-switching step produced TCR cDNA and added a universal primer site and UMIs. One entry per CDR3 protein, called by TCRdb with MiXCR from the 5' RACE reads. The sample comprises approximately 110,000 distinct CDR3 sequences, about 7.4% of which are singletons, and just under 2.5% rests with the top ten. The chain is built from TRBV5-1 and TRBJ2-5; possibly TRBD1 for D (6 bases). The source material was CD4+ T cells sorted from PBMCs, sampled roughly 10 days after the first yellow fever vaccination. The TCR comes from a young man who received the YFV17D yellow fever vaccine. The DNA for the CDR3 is TGCGCCAGCAGCTCTACAGGGTCGGAGACCCAGTACTTC. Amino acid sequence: CASSSTGSETQYF.